Sequencing of this TCR beta chain was carried out in a study of TIL therapy for anti-PD-1-resistant metastatic lung cancer. A single count supports this clone. The time point denotes: pre-treatment sample, taken before nivolumab and TIL therapy. The libraries were made with immunoSEQ v3. Profiling relied on immunoSEQ multiplex PCR, and the TCRdb table lists in-frame clones only, not all of them. Among about 53,000 clones listed, about 73% were seen once. Deletions cut 1 base from V and 4 bases from J, with 14 bases between. The CDR3 covers 15 residues. The germline gives CDR1 MGHRA, CDR2 YSYEKL. The chain couples TRBV4-1 to TRBJ2-7, with D tentatively TRBD2 (5 bases). The sequenced sample was blood, obtained at baseline. The TCR sequence derives from a person aged 25-79 years with non-small cell lung cancer. The CDR3 reads CASSQGSEGTYEQYF. The CDR3, as DNA: TGCGCCAGCAGCCAAGGGAGTGAGGGCACGTACGAGCAGTACTTC.